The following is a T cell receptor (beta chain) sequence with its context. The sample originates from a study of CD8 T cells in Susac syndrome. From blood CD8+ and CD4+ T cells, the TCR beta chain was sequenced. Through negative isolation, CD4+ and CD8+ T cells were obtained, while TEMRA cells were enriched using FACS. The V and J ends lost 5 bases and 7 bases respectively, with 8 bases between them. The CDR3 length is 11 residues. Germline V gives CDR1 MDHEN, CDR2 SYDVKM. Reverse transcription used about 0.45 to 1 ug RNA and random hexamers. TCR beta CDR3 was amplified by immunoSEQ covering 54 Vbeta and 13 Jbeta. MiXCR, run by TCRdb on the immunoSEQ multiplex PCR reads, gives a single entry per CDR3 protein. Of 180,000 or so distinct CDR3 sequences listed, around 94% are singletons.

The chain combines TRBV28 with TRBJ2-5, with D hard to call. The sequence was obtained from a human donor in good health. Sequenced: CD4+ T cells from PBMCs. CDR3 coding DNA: TGTGCCAGCAGTGGAGAGACGACCCAGTACTTC. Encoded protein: CASSGETTQYF.